The rows below give T cell receptor beta chains drawn from one sample of a study of cytomegalovirus exposure and HLA in healthy donors. Profiled with immunoSEQ multiplex PCR; TCRdb holds only in-frame clones, not every one. The sample shows roughly 120,000 clones, 70% to 80% of them seen only once. The sample consisted of PBMCs. These receptors originate from a woman between 35 and 50 years old in good health and CMV-seropositive. CDR3s include the opening cysteine and the closing phenylalanine or tryptophan. The D gene is left open where the match is weak. Part of the rows lack a size; the others show once, few, many or a class for expanded clones.

j_call clone_size v_call d_call cdr3_nt cdr3_aa
TRBJ1-4 . TRBV6-5 TRBD1 TGTGCCAGCAGACCTCCGACAGGGGGCGATGAAAAACTGTTTTTT CASRPPTGGDEKLFF
TRBJ2-1 . TRBV19 . TGTGCCAGTCATAGGGGCGGAAATGAGCAGTTCTTC CASHRGGNEQFF
TRBJ1-6 . TRBV7-9 . TGTGCCAGCAGCTTCGGTCAGGGGAGCTCCTATAATTCACCCCTCCACTTT CASSFGQGSSYNSPLHF
TRBJ1-5 . TRBV4-1 . TGCGCCAGCAGCCAAGTCGAGACAGGTAATCAGCCCCAGCATTTT CASSQVETGNQPQHF
TRBJ1-6 few TRBV7-2 . TGTGCCAGCAGTCTAGAGCCCTCACCCCTCCACTTT CASSLEPSPLHF
TRBJ2-1 few TRBV9 . TGTGCCAGCAGCGTAGATCGAGTAGCATCCGATGAGCAGTTCTTC CASSVDRVASDEQFF
TRBJ1-5 . TRBV5-1 . TGCGCCAGCAGCTTGGAACCTAGCGATCAGCCCCAGCATTTT CASSLEPSDQPQHF
TRBJ1-4 few TRBV29-1 TRBD1 TGCAGCGTGTACGGGACAGGCAATGAAAAACTGTTTTTT CSVYGTGNEKLFF
TRBJ1-2 . TRBV2 . TGTGCCAGCAGTGAAGGCCGAGGAGGCGGCTACACCTTC CASSEGRGGGYTF
TRBJ1-2 few TRBV5-1 TRBD1 TGCGCCAGCAGTCGGGACAGAGTTAACTATGGCTACACCTTC CASSRDRVNYGYTF
TRBJ1-6 . TRBV10-3 . TGTGCCGCCGGGGAGAGCTCCTATAATTCACCCCTCCACTTT CAAGESSYNSPLHF
TRBJ2-1 . TRBV5-1 TRBD1 TGCGCCAGCAGTTCACAGGGGGCCGAGAGGGATGAGCAGTTCTTC CASSSQGAERDEQFF
TRBJ1-3 . TRBV7-2 TRBD1 TGTGCCAGCAGCCTTAATTCCGGGACAGGGTACTCTGGAAACACCATATATTTT CASSLNSGTGYSGNTIYF
TRBJ1-1 . TRBV7-2 . TGTGCCAGCAGCCCTAACAGGGAAACTGAAGCTTTCTTT CASSPNRETEAFF
TRBJ1-1 . TRBV6-6 . TGTGCCAGTTGGGGAGGCAGGCGGGGCACTGAAGCTTTCTTT CASWGGRRGTEAFF
TRBJ1-2 . TRBV7-2 . TGTGCCAGCAGCCCTTCGGGACACCGTGGCTACACCTTC CASSPSGHRGYTF